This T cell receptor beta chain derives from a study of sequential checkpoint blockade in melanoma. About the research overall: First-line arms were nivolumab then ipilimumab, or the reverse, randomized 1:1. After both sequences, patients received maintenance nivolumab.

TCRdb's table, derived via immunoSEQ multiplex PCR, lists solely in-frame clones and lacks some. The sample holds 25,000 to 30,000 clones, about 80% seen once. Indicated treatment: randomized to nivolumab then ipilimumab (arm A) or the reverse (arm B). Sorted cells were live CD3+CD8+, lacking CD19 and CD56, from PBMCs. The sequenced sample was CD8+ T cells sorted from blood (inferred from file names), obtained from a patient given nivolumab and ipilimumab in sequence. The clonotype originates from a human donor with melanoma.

The DNA for the CDR3 is TGTGCCAGCAGCTTGCGGGGGGGGCGCGAGACCCAGTACTTC. This codes for CASSLRGGRETQYF. This chain connects TRBV11-2 to TRBJ2-5; 9 bases map to TRBD2. Germline CDR1 is SGHAT and CDR2 is FQNNGV. With V trimmed by 3 bases and J by 5 bases, 4 bases remained unmatched. This CDR3 is built from 14 residues.